This T cell receptor (beta chain) was observed in a study of identifying expanded T cells in peripheral blood (dated by TCRdb to about 2019). Study-wide context: Technical replicates were generated by sequencing separate aliquots of the same genomic DNA pool, with four replicates compared pairwise.

Deletion took 4 bases off V and 3 bases off J, with a span of 16 bases between the germline ends. From the germline V gene (reference sequence), CDR1 is LNHDA and CDR2 is SQIVND. The CDR3 numbers 15 residues from cysteine through phenylalanine. Left in the record is the CDR3 DNA by itself, 45 bases read in frame from the first base. The table lists this clone with a count of one. Its antigen is still unknown. Qualities for individual bases were not recorded, and no much larger clone is one base off. The paper as a whole reports these results and caveats: The authors expected that over much longer intervals, such as months to years, biological variance in healthy repertoires might increase even further. Across all healthy-donor time intervals, the beta-binomial model significantly lowered both the number of clones called differentially abundant and the false-positive rate. For all healthy donors, the variance in clone template counts between roughly 2-week samples rose significantly as total template count increased. Between technical replicates the binomial model flagged 1 to 1.5 differentially abundant clones, whereas over around 2 weeks the binomial model flagged about 16.4 and over approximately four weeks 19 to 20.

TCRbeta CDR3 regions were profiled with the immunoSEQ Assay using bias-controlled multiplex PCR amplification of genomic DNA. The authors' analysis ran thus. To quantify the absolute abundance of each unique TCRbeta CDR3 region, the sequences were collapsed and filtered. Two models were used to test differential abundance: a binomial model (Fisher-equivalent) and a beta-binomial model that adds time-dependent variance fitted from healthy donors. Clones with fewer than 5 combined templates were removed, and a clone was called differentially abundant if the clone's Benjamini-Hochberg FDR was below 0.01. In the beta-binomial model, variance was expressed as a function of the total template count across the two samples, in the form v = (b*log(k)+a)^2. The source is immuneACCESS, and TCRdb retained only in-frame sequences with V and J called. Part of the clones is not carried over; for the studies checked, unresolved V genes explain less than half of this, and the remainder is unexplained. V and J calls and clone size are as listed in that table; D and trimming were resolved from the DNA. The sample table records roughly 100,000 clones; 88% of these occur just once. The ten largest clones add up to 12% to 15% of the sample.

During the collection period, no infections or other immune events were recorded for the healthy donors. To calibrate time-dependent variance in a beta-binomial model of T-cell clone differential abundance, blood repertoires from healthy donors were used as a training cohort. The training cohort included 10 or so healthy donors, of whom 3 were female and 7 were male. The donors were between about 25 and 70 years old, with an average age of roughly 40 years. Whole blood, obtained from a commercial supplier, was collected from each healthy donor at three time points spaced around 13 days apart. For immunosequencing, genomic DNA was extracted from whole blood that had not been sorted.

The source material was blood. The receptor's source is a person aged 18 to 69 in good health. The chain is made from TRBV19 and TRBJ2-7; a confident D gene designation cannot be given. The CDR3 region: CASSTSAGPYYEQYF. The DNA reads TGTGCCAGTAGTACTTCAGCAGGACCCTACTACGAGCAGTACTTC.